This record concerns one TCR beta chain sequence. Its antigen is undetermined. The data were taken from a study of T cells after yellow fever vaccination. Overall study: Preparing low-cell-number fractions relied on SMART-Seq v4 Ultra Low Input.

The CDR3 spans 18 residues. V was cut by 0 bases and J by 0 bases, with 15 bases left in between. From germline, CDR1 is KGHSH and CDR2 LQKENI. Broader study findings: Although the secondary response was weaker, it peaked faster, at day 5 versus 15.

A process of 5'RACE template switching, which added a universal primer site and UMIs, was used to make TCR cDNA. TCRdb re-analysed the 5' RACE reads in MiXCR, keeping a single row per CDR3 protein. The table has 600,000 to 750,000 distinct CDR3 sequences, about 12% seen once; the top ten hold more than 13%. The sequenced sample was PBMCs, obtained on the day of the yellow fever booster vaccination. The receptor was derived from a young man who received the YFV17D yellow fever vaccine. The chain is built from TRBV18 and TRBJ1-3; the D gene is possibly TRBD1 (5 bases). Written as DNA, the CDR3 is TGTGCCAGCTCACCACCGTTGGGACGACAGAGCTCTGGAAACACCATATATTTT. Protein product: CASSPPLGRQSSGNTIYF. The variable domain in full, with the rest retrieved from reference TRBV18 and TRBJ1-3, is NAGVMQNPRHLVRRRGQEARLRCSPMKGHSHVYWYRQLPEEGLKFMVYLQKENIIDESGMPKERFSAEFPKEGPSILRIQQVVRGDSAAYFCASSPPLGRQSSGNTIYFGEGSWLTVV.